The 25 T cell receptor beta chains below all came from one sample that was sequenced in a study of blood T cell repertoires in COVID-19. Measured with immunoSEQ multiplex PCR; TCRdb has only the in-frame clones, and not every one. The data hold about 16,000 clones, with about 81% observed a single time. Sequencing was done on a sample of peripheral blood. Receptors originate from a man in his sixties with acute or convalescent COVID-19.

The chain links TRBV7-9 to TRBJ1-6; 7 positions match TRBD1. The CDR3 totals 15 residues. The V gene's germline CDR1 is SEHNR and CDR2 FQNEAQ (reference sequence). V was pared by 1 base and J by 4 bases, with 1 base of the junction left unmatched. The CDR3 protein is CASSLGTGYNSPLHF. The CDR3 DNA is TGTGCCAGCAGCTTAGGGACAGGTTATAATTCACCCCTCCACTTT.

The CDR3 here is CASSQTQGNNQPQHF. The CDR3 nucleotides are TGCGCCAGCAGCCAGACACAGGGAAACAATCAGCCCCAGCATTTT. The chain employs TRBV4-1 and TRBJ1-5, with TRBD1 as a possible D gene (6 bases). This CDR3 has 15 residues. Germline assignment: CDR1 MGHRA and CDR2 YSYEKL. V was trimmed by 3 bases and J by 3 bases, leaving 12 bases between them.

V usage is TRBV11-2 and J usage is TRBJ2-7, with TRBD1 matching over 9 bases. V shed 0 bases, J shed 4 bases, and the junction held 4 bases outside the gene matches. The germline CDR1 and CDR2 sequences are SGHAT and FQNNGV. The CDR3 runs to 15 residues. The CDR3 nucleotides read TGTGCCAGCAGCTTAGAAGGGACAGGGCTTTACGAGCAGTACTTC. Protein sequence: CASSLEGTGLYEQYF.

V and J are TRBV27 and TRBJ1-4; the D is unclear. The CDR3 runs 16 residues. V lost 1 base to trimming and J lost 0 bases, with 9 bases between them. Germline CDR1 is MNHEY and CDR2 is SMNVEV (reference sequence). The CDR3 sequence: CASSLWAAATNEKLFF. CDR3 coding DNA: TGTGCCAGCAGTTTATGGGCAGCAGCAACTAATGAAAAACTGTTTTTT.

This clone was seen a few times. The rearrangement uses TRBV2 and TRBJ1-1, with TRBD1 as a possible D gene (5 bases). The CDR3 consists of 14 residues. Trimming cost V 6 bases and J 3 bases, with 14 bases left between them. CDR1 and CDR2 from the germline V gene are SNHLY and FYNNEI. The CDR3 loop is CASSVGGEHTEAFF. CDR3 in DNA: TGTGCCAGCAGCGTCGGGGGAGAACACACTGAAGCTTTCTTT.

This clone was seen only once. The CDR3 region has the DNA TGTGCCAGTAGCCAGAACAGGGGGAATAATTCACCCCTCCACTTT. Protein product: CASSQNRGNNSPLHF. The V call is TRBV19, the J call TRBJ1-6; TRBD1 aligns across 8 bases. Germline V gene lookup returns CDR1 LNHDA and CDR2 SQIVND (reference sequence). This CDR3 region has 15 residues. V lost 6 bases, J lost 5 bases, and 6 bases stayed unmatched.

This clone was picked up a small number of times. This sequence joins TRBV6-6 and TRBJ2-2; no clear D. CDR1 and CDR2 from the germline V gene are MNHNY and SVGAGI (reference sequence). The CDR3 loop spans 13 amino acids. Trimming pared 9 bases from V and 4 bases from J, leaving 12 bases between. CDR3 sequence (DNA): TGTGCCAGTTCTCCCACGGTCACCGGGGAGCTGTTTTTT. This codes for CASSPTVTGELFF.

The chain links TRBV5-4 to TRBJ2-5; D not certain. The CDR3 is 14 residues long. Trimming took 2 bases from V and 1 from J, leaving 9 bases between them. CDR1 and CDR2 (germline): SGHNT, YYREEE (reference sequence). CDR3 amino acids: CASSFSGTQETQYF. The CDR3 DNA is TGTGCCAGCAGCTTCTCAGGAACCCAAGAGACCCAGTACTTC.

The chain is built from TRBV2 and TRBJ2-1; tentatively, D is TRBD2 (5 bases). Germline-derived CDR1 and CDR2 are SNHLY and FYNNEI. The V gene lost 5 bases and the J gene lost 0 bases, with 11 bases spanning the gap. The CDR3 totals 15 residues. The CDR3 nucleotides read TGTGCCAGCAGTAGTAGGAGGAGCTCCTACAATGAGCAGTTCTTC. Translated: CASSSRRSSYNEQFF. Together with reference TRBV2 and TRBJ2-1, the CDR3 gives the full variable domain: EPEVTQTPSHQVTQMGQEVILRCVPISNHLYFYWYRQILGQKVEFLVSFYNNEISEKSEIFDDQFSVERPDGSNFTLKIRSTKLEDSAMYFCASSSRRSSYNEQFFGPGTRLTVL.

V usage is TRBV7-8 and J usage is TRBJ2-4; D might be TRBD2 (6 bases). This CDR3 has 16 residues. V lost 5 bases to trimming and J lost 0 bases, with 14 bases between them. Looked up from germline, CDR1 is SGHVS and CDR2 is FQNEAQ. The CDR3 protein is CASSLSGLIAKNIQYF. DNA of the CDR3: TGTGCCAGCAGCCTTAGCGGCTTAATAGCCAAAAACATTCAGTACTTC.

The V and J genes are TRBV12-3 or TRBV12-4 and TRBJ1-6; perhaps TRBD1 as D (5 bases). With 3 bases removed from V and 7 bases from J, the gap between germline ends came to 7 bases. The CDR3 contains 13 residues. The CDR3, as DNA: TGTGCCAGCAGTTTCCGACAGAATTCACCCCTCCACTTT. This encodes CASSFRQNSPLHF.

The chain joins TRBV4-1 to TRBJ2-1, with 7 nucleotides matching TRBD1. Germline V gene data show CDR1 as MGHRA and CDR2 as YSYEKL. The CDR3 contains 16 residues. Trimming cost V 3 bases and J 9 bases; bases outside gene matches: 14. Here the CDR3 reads CASSHPSSGQRIEQFF. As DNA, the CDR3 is TGCGCCAGCAGCCACCCCTCATCGGGACAGAGAATTGAGCAGTTCTTC.

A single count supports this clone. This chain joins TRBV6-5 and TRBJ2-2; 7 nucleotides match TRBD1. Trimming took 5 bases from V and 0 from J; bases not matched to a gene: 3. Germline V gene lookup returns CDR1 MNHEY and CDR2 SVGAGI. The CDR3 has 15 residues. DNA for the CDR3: TGTGCCAGCAGTCGGGACAGTACGAACACCGGGGAGCTGTTTTTT. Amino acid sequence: CASSRDSTNTGELFF.

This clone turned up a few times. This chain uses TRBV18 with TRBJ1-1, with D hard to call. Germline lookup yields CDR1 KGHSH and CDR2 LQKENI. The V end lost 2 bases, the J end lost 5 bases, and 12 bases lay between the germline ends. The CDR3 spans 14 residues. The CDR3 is CASSPGSWATEAFF. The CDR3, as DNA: TGTGCCAGCTCACCAGGGAGCTGGGCAACTGAAGCTTTCTTT.

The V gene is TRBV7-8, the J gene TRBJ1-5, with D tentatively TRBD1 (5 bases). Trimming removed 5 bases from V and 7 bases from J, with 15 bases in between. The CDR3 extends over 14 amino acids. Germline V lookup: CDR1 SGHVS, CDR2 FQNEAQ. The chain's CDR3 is CASSPWGGGQPQHF. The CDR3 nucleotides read TGTGCCAGCAGCCCGTGGGGCGGGGGACAGCCCCAGCATTTT.

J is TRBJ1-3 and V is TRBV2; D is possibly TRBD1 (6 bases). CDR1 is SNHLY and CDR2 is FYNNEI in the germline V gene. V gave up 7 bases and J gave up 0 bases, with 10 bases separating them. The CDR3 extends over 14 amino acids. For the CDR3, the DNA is TGTGCCAGCACCGTGGACAGCTCTGGAAACACCATATATTTT. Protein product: CASTVDSSGNTIYF.

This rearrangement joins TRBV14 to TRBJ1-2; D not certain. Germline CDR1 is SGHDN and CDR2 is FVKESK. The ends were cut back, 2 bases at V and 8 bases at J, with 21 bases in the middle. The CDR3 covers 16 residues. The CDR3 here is CASSQPSTGPPWGYTF. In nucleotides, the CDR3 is TGTGCCAGCAGCCAACCATCAACTGGGCCCCCTTGGGGCTACACCTTC.

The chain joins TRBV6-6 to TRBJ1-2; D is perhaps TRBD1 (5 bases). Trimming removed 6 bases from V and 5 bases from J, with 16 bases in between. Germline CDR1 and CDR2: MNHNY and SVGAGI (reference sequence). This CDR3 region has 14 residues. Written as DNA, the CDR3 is TGTGCCAGCAGAGAGACAGACCTCTCTTATGGCTACACCTTC. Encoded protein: CASRETDLSYGYTF.

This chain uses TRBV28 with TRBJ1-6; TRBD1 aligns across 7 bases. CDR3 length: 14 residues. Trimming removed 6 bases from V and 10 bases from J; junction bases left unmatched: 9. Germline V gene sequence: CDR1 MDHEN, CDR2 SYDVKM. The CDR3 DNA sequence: TGTGCCAGCAGCCCCCAGGGGGTTGGGTCACCCCTCCACTTT. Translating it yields CASSPQGVGSPLHF.

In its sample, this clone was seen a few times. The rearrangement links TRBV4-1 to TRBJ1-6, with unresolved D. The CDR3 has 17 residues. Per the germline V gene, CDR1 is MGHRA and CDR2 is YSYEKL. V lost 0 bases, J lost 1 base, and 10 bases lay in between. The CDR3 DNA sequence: TGCGCCAGCAGCCAAGAAGGCAGGCTGTCCTATAATTCACCCCTCCACTTT. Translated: CASSQEGRLSYNSPLHF.

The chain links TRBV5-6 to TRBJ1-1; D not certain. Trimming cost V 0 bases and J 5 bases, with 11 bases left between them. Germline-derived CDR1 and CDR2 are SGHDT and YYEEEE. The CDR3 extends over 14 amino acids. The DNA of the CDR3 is TGTGCCAGCAGCTTGGCCATGGCCGGGACTGAAGCTTTCTTT. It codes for CASSLAMAGTEAFF.

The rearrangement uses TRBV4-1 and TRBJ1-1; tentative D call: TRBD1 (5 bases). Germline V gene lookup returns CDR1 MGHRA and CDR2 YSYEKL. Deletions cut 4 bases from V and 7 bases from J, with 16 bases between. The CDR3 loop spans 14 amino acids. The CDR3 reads CASSPRRGVNEAFF. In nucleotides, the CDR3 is TGCGCCAGCAGCCCACGCCGGGGGGTTAATGAAGCTTTCTTT.

CDR3 residues: CASTGGSGANVLTF. CDR3 nucleotide sequence: TGTGCCAGCACGGGGGGATCTGGGGCCAACGTCCTGACTTTC. The chain couples TRBV9 to TRBJ2-6; 7 nucleotides agree with TRBD2. Germline-derived CDR1 and CDR2 are SGDLS and YYNGEE. The CDR3 has 14 amino acids. V lost 6 bases, J lost 1 base, and 1 base stayed unmatched.

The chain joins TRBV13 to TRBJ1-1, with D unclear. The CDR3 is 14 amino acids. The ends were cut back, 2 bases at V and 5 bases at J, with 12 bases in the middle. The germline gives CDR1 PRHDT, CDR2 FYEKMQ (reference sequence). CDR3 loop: CASSLYTGTTEAFF. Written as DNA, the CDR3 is TGTGCCAGCAGCTTATATACGGGAACGACTGAAGCTTTCTTT.

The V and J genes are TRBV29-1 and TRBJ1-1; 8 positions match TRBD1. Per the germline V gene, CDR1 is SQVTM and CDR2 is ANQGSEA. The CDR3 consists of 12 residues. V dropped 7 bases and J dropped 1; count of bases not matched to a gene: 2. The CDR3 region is CSAGQANTEAFF. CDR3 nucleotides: TGCAGCGCGGGACAGGCGAACACTGAAGCTTTCTTT.